These T cell receptor beta chains were read from a single sample in a study of OX40 agonist ivuxolimab in advanced cancers. Only in-frame clones appear in the TCRdb table, and some are missing; sequencing was by immunoSEQ multiplex PCR. The profile shows around 82,000 clones, roughly 91% of them singletons. Sequencing was performed on CD4+ or CD8+ T cells sorted from blood, taken in a trial of the OX40 agonist ivuxolimab. The receptors were sampled from an adult with an advanced solid tumor such as melanoma, head and neck, liver or kidney cancer. CDR3s include the opening cysteine and the closing phenylalanine or tryptophan. The order of the fields is J gene, clone size, D gene, V gene, CDR3 DNA, CDR3 protein. The D gene is left open where the match is weak. Clone size is shown for a subset of rows, as once, few, many or a class of expanded clone.

j_gene: TRBJ1-2
abundance: .
d_gene: TRBD1
v_gene: TRBV6-5
CDR3nt: TGTGCCAGCAGACCCTCTCCGGGACAGGGTAGGAGCTACACCTTC
CDR3aa: CASRPSPGQGRSYTF

j_gene: TRBJ2-3
abundance: .
d_gene: .
v_gene: TRBV4-1
CDR3nt: TGCGCCAGCAGCCAAGGGGTTGCGGCACCTTCTACCACAGATACGCAGTATTTT
CDR3aa: CASSQGVAAPSTTDTQYF

j_gene: TRBJ2-1
abundance: .
d_gene: TRBD1
v_gene: TRBV7-2
CDR3nt: TGTGCCAGCACCTTGGACAGGGGAGGTTACAATGAGCAGTTCTTC
CDR3aa: CASTLDRGGYNEQFF

j_gene: TRBJ1-3
abundance: .
d_gene: .
v_gene: TRBV27
CDR3nt: TGTGCCAGCAGCCTGAACTCTGGAAACACCATATATTTT
CDR3aa: CASSLNSGNTIYF

j_gene: TRBJ1-1
abundance: .
d_gene: .
v_gene: TRBV29-1
CDR3nt: TGCAGCGTTGAAGTGTCGGGGGACACTGAAGCTTTCTTT
CDR3aa: CSVEVSGDTEAFF

j_gene: TRBJ1-5
abundance: .
d_gene: .
v_gene: TRBV7-8
CDR3nt: TGTGCCAGCAGCTTAGAGTCCGGGGGAAGGGGACATCAGCCCCAGCATTTT
CDR3aa: CASSLESGGRGHQPQHF

j_gene: TRBJ1-1
abundance: .
d_gene: .
v_gene: TRBV7-2
CDR3nt: TGTGCCAGCAGCTTAGGTACAGCTGAAGCTTTCTTT
CDR3aa: CASSLGTAEAFF

j_gene: TRBJ1-1
abundance: .
d_gene: .
v_gene: TRBV5-1
CDR3nt: TGCGCCAGCAGCTTGTTTGCGGCAAGCAACACTGAAGCTTTCTTT
CDR3aa: CASSLFAASNTEAFF

j_gene: TRBJ1-6
abundance: few
d_gene: TRBD1
v_gene: TRBV28
CDR3nt: TGTGCCAGCCGTAGGACAGGGAAGAATTCACCCCTCCACTTT
CDR3aa: CASRRTGKNSPLHF

j_gene: TRBJ2-1
abundance: .
d_gene: .
v_gene: TRBV7-9
CDR3nt: TGTGCCAGCAGCCCCCAAATAGTGGGGGGTAATTTGTTCTTC
CDR3aa: CASSPQIVGGNLFF

j_gene: TRBJ2-2
abundance: .
d_gene: .
v_gene: TRBV5-1
CDR3nt: TGCGCCAGCAGACAGGTCCCCACCGGGGAGCTGTTTTTT
CDR3aa: CASRQVPTGELFF

j_gene: TRBJ2-7
abundance: once
d_gene: .
v_gene: TRBV20-1
CDR3nt: TGCAGTGCTAGGGCTCTGGACGAGCAGTACTTC
CDR3aa: CSARALDEQYF

j_gene: TRBJ1-3
abundance: .
d_gene: .
v_gene: TRBV15
CDR3nt: TGTGCCACCAGCAGAGATCAGCGAAGCTCTGGAAACACCATATATTTT
CDR3aa: CATSRDQRSSGNTIYF

j_gene: TRBJ2-7
abundance: .
d_gene: .
v_gene: TRBV4-3
CDR3nt: TGCGCCAGCAGCTTGTATCAGGGCTCCTACGAGCAGTACTTC
CDR3aa: CASSLYQGSYEQYF

j_gene: TRBJ1-4
abundance: .
d_gene: .
v_gene: TRBV5-4
CDR3nt: TGTGCCAGCAGCTTGATCGGGTTTGATGCTAATGAAAAACTGTTTTTT
CDR3aa: CASSLIGFDANEKLFF

j_gene: TRBJ1-1
abundance: .
d_gene: .
v_gene: TRBV6-6
CDR3nt: TGTGCCAGCAGTTACATGGGGTTAGTAGGGGCTTTCTTT
CDR3aa: CASSYMGLVGAFF

j_gene: TRBJ1-1
abundance: .
d_gene: .
v_gene: TRBV2
CDR3nt: TGTGCCAGCAAGACAGGCACTATGAACACTGAAGCTTTCTTT
CDR3aa: CASKTGTMNTEAFF

j_gene: TRBJ2-3
abundance: .
d_gene: .
v_gene: TRBV4-3
CDR3nt: TGCGCCAGCAGCCAATTCGTGCGACAGGACGGTGTAGATACGCAGTATTTT
CDR3aa: CASSQFVRQDGVDTQYF

j_gene: TRBJ1-4
abundance: .
d_gene: .
v_gene: TRBV6-1
CDR3nt: TGTGCCAGCAGTACCAACCTTAATGAAAAACTGTTTTTT
CDR3aa: CASSTNLNEKLFF

j_gene: TRBJ2-5
abundance: .
d_gene: .
v_gene: TRBV5-1
CDR3nt: TGCGCCAGCAGCTTGGCCGGCAGCGTGGGGACCCAGTACTTC
CDR3aa: CASSLAGSVGTQYF

j_gene: TRBJ1-4
abundance: .
d_gene: .
v_gene: TRBV15
CDR3nt: TGTGCCACCAGGAACGGGCCTAATGAAAAACTGTTTTTT
CDR3aa: CATRNGPNEKLFF

j_gene: TRBJ1-2
abundance: .
d_gene: .
v_gene: TRBV21-1
CDR3nt: TGTGCCAGCAGCAACTACCAGAGATATGGCTACACCTTC
CDR3aa: CASSNYQRYGYTF

j_gene: TRBJ1-6
abundance: .
d_gene: .
v_gene: TRBV25-1
CDR3nt: TGTGCCAGCAGCCGGGACACAGTAGAGAATTCACCCCTCCACTTT
CDR3aa: CASSRDTVENSPLHF

j_gene: TRBJ1-2
abundance: .
d_gene: .
v_gene: TRBV11-1
CDR3nt: TGTGCCAGCAGCTTAGAAGGGGGCTATGGCTACACCTTC
CDR3aa: CASSLEGGYGYTF

j_gene: TRBJ1-1
abundance: few
d_gene: .
v_gene: TRBV7-9
CDR3nt: TGTGCCAGCAGCTTAGCCCGGGCCTTGAACACTGAAGCTTTCTTT
CDR3aa: CASSLARALNTEAFF

j_gene: TRBJ2-7
abundance: .
d_gene: TRBD1
v_gene: TRBV9
CDR3nt: TGTGCCAGCAGCTCCGGACAGGGATCCTACGAGCAGTACTTC
CDR3aa: CASSSGQGSYEQYF

j_gene: TRBJ2-4
abundance: .
d_gene: .
v_gene: TRBV2
CDR3nt: TGTGCCAGCGTAACTAGTGGGGGGGCCCACATTCAGTACTTC
CDR3aa: CASVTSGGAHIQYF

j_gene: TRBJ2-2
abundance: .
d_gene: .
v_gene: TRBV5-1
CDR3nt: TGCGCCAGCAGCTTCCGGGACTCGGATGCCCTGAACACCGGGGAGCTGTTTTTT
CDR3aa: CASSFRDSDALNTGELFF

j_gene: TRBJ2-5
abundance: .
d_gene: TRBD1
v_gene: TRBV10-3
CDR3nt: TGTGCCATCAGTGGGGGACAGGGGGCTTTGGAGACCCAGTACTTC
CDR3aa: CAISGGQGALETQYF

j_gene: TRBJ2-1
abundance: .
d_gene: TRBD1
v_gene: TRBV5-4
CDR3nt: TGTGCCAGCAGCCGCGACAGGGGAGAGGGGCCAGAGCAGTTCTTC
CDR3aa: CASSRDRGEGPEQFF

j_gene: TRBJ2-2
abundance: .
d_gene: .
v_gene: TRBV6-1
CDR3nt: TGTGCCAGCAGAATGTTTGTGAACACCGGGGAGCTGTTTTTT
CDR3aa: CASRMFVNTGELFF

j_gene: TRBJ1-2
abundance: .
d_gene: .
v_gene: TRBV14
CDR3nt: TGTGCCAGCAGCCAATCAGGCGGCCTTATCAACTATGGCTACACCTTC
CDR3aa: CASSQSGGLINYGYTF

j_gene: TRBJ1-1
abundance: .
d_gene: TRBD1
v_gene: TRBV27
CDR3nt: TGTGCCAGCAGATTTGACAGGGACACTGAAGCTTTCTTT
CDR3aa: CASRFDRDTEAFF

j_gene: TRBJ2-5
abundance: .
d_gene: .
v_gene: TRBV6-5
CDR3nt: TGTGCCAGCAGTTCCATGGAGACCCAGTACTTC
CDR3aa: CASSSMETQYF

j_gene: TRBJ2-5
abundance: .
d_gene: TRBD2
v_gene: TRBV5-4
CDR3nt: TGTGCCAGCAGCTTGGGACTAGCGGGGGGTATAGAGACCCAGTACTTC
CDR3aa: CASSLGLAGGIETQYF

j_gene: TRBJ1-3
abundance: .
d_gene: .
v_gene: TRBV28
CDR3nt: TGTGCCAGCACACCTGGGGGGGCGTTGTTACGTGGAAACACCATATATTTT
CDR3aa: CASTPGGALLRGNTIYF

j_gene: TRBJ1-2
abundance: .
d_gene: .
v_gene: TRBV19
CDR3nt: TGTGCCAGTAGTATAGGGGGGTCAAGGACACTCTATGGCTACACCTTC
CDR3aa: CASSIGGSRTLYGYTF

j_gene: TRBJ1-4
abundance: .
d_gene: .
v_gene: TRBV5-1
CDR3nt: TGCGCCAGCAGCTTGGGGGGTGAAAAACTGTTTTTT
CDR3aa: CASSLGGEKLFF

j_gene: TRBJ2-7
abundance: .
d_gene: .
v_gene: TRBV4-1
CDR3nt: TGCGCCAGCAGCCAGAATCCCGCGGTAGCTTTTTACGAGCAGTACTTC
CDR3aa: CASSQNPAVAFYEQYF

j_gene: TRBJ2-5
abundance: .
d_gene: TRBD2
v_gene: TRBV5-4
CDR3nt: TGTGCCAGCAGCGAGGGCGGGACTAGACAAGAGACCCAGTACTTC
CDR3aa: CASSEGGTRQETQYF

j_gene: TRBJ1-3
abundance: .
d_gene: .
v_gene: TRBV21-1
CDR3nt: TGTGCCAGCAGTAAAGGTTGCAGGGAAAGACCCCCTTCTGGAAACACCATATATTTT
CDR3aa: CASSKGCRERPPSGNTIYF

j_gene: TRBJ2-5
abundance: .
d_gene: .
v_gene: TRBV19
CDR3nt: TGTGCCAGTAGCAAGCAGGCTTGGGAGACCCAGTACTTC
CDR3aa: CASSKQAWETQYF

j_gene: TRBJ2-1
abundance: few
d_gene: .
v_gene: TRBV11-3
CDR3nt: TGTGCCAGCAGCTCCCCCAGTATGCATGAGCAGTTCTTC
CDR3aa: CASSSPSMHEQFF

j_gene: TRBJ1-3
abundance: .
d_gene: .
v_gene: TRBV9
CDR3nt: TGTGCCAGCAGCGTAGCAGCTGGGGCAGGTAAAAACACCATATATTTT
CDR3aa: CASSVAAGAGKNTIYF

j_gene: TRBJ1-1
abundance: .
d_gene: .
v_gene: TRBV19
CDR3nt: TGTGCCAGTAGCAGATTACAGGAGCACACTGAAGCTTTCTTT
CDR3aa: CASSRLQEHTEAFF

j_gene: TRBJ2-2
abundance: .
d_gene: TRBD1
v_gene: TRBV9
CDR3nt: TGTGCCAGCAGCGAGACGACAGGGTACACCGGGGAGCTGTTTTTT
CDR3aa: CASSETTGYTGELFF

j_gene: TRBJ2-3
abundance: .
d_gene: TRBD2
v_gene: TRBV27
CDR3nt: TGTGCCAGCAGTACCTTAGCGGGGGTTAGCGGAGATACGCAGTATTTT
CDR3aa: CASSTLAGVSGDTQYF